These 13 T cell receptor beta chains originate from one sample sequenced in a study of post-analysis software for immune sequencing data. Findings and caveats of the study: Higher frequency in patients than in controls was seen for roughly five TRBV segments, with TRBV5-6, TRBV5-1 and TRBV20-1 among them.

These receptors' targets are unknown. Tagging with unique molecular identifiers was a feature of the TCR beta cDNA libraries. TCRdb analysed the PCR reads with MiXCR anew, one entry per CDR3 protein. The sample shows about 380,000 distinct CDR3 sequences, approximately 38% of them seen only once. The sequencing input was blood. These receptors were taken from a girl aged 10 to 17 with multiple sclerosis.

The CDR3, as DNA: TGCAGTGCTAGTGTCAGGTCCTACGAGCAGTACTTC. Translation: CSASVRSYEQYF. The chain is built from TRBV20-1 and TRBJ2-7; D unresolved. CDR1 DFQATT and CDR2 SNEGSKA come from the germline V gene (reference sequence). V gave up 3 bases and J gave up 1 base, with 7 bases separating them. The CDR3 runs to 12 residues.

Here the CDR3 reads CASSSRRPANTGELFF. DNA for the CDR3: TGTGCCAGCAGTTCTAGGCGGCCCGCTAACACCGGGGAGCTGTTTTTT. The V gene is TRBV6-1, the J gene TRBJ2-2; D gene ambiguous. Trimming cost V 5 bases and J 2 bases, with 15 bases left between them. Germline CDR1 and CDR2: MNHNS and SASEGT. The CDR3 has 16 amino acids.

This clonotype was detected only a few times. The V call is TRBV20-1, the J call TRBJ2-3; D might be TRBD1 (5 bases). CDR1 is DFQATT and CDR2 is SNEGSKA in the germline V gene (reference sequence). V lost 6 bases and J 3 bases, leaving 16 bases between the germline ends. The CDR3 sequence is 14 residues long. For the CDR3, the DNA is TGCAGTGCGATGTTACAGGATGGGACAGATACGCAGTATTTT. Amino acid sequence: CSAMLQDGTDTQYF.

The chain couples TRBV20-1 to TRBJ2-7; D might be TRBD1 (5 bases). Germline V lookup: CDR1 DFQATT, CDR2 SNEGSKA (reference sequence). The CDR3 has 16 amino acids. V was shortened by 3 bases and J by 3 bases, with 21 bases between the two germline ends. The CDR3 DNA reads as TGCAGTGCTAGGGGCCTGGGCGGAGACAGATTCTACGAGCAGTACTTC. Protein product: CSARGLGGDRFYEQYF.

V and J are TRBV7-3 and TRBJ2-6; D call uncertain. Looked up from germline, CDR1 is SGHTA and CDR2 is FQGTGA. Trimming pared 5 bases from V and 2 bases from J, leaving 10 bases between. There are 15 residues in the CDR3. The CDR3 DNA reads TGTGCCAGCAGCGACTGGGGAACTGGGGCCAACGTCCTGACTTTC. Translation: CASSDWGTGANVLTF.

CDR3 sequence (DNA): TGTGCCAGCAGACAGAGAGGGGGGAACGAGCAGTACTTC. This encodes CASRQRGGNEQYF. V gene TRBV12-3 or TRBV12-4 combines with J gene TRBJ2-7; D possibly matches TRBD1 or TRBD2 (6 bases each). There are 13 residues in the CDR3. Trimming stripped 6 bases from V and 5 bases from J, with 14 bases between.

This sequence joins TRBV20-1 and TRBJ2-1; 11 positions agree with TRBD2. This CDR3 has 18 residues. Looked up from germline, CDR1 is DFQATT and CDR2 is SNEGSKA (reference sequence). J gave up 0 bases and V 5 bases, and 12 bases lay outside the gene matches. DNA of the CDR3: TGCAGTGCTCCGACTAGCGGGATGATGTGGAGCTCCTACAATGAGCAGTTCTTC. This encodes CSAPTSGMMWSSYNEQFF.

The DNA of the CDR3 is TGTGCCAGCAGCCCCGGACATCCCTTGGCAGAGACCTTC. This translates into CASSPGHPLAETF. This chain links TRBV12-3 or TRBV12-4 with TRBJ1-2, with D possibly TRBD1 on 5 matching bases. V lost 6 bases to trimming and J lost 14 bases, with 22 bases between them. This CDR3 has 13 amino acids.

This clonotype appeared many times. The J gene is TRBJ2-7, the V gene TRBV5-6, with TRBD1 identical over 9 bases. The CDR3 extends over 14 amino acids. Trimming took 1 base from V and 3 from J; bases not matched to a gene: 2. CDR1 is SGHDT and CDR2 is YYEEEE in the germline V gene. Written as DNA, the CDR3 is TGTGCCAGCAGCTTGTCGGACAGGGGCTACGAGCAGTACTTC. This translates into CASSLSDRGYEQYF.

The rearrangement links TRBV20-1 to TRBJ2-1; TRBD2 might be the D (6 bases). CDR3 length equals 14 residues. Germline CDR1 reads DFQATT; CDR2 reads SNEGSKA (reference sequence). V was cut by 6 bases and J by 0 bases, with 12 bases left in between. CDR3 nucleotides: TGCAGTGCCCCGGGACTGGTCTCCTACAATGAGCAGTTCTTC. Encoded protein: CSAPGLVSYNEQFF.

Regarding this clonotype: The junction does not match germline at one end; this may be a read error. The chain's CDR3 is CAGSPIPDKRYYEQYF. CDR3 nucleotide sequence: TGTGCCGGCAGCCCAATCCCCGACAAGAGGTACTACGAGCAGTACTTC. The chain combines TRBV7-3 with TRBJ2-4; no firm D call. TRBJ2-7 matches the DNA end more closely, so the J call is doubtful. This CDR3 is 16 amino acids long. Germline values: CDR1 SGHTA, CDR2 FQGTGA.

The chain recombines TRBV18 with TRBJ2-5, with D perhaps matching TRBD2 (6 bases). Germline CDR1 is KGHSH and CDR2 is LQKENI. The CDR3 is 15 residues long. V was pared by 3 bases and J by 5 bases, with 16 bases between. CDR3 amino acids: CASSPGEERSETQYF. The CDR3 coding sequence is TGTGCCAGCTCACCGGGGGAGGAGAGGTCGGAGACCCAGTACTTC.

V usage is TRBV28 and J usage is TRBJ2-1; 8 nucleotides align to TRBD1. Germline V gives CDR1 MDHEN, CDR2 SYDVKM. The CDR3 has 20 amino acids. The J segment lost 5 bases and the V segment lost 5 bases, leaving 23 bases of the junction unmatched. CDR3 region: CASSPSTWDRRRSMNNEQFF. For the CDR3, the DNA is TGTGCCAGCAGTCCTTCAACCTGGGACAGGAGGAGGTCGATGAACAATGAGCAGTTCTTC.